Listed below are T cell receptor beta chains from one sample, sequenced in a study of brain T cells in children with intractable seizures. Clones were sequenced by immunoSEQ multiplex PCR, and TCRdb holds only the in-frame ones, with some missing. The table shows 60,000 to 85,000 clones, with 85% to 95% occurring only once. The material was peripheral blood, obtained at surgery. These receptors were collected from a boy younger than two with tuberous sclerosis and intractable seizures. CDR3s include the opening cysteine and the closing phenylalanine or tryptophan. The D gene is left open where the match is weak. Some rows mark clone size as missing; the rest say once, few, many or name a class of expanded clone.

once	TRBV18	TRBJ1-1	-	CASSPRENTEAFF	TGTGCCAGCTCACCACGGGAGAACACTGAAGCTTTCTTT
-	TRBV7-9	TRBJ1-2	-	CASSLAGDGKVRSGYTF	TGTGCCAGCAGCTTAGCGGGGGATGGGAAGGTGAGATCTGGCTACACCTTC
-	TRBV7-9	TRBJ2-2	-	CASSPSRVANTGELFF	TGTGCCAGCAGCCCTAGTAGAGTCGCGAACACCGGGGAGCTGTTTTTT
-	TRBV6-5	TRBJ2-7	-	CASRQYGLTYEQYF	TGTGCCAGCCGCCAGTATGGTTTAACCTACGAGCAGTACTTC
-	TRBV2	TRBJ2-5	-	CASSDFETQYF	TGTGCCAGCAGTGATTTCGAGACCCAGTACTTC
-	TRBV2	TRBJ2-2	-	CASSEAGVSTGELFF	TGTGCCAGCAGTGAAGCAGGGGTTAGCACCGGGGAGCTGTTTTTT
-	TRBV5-6	TRBJ2-7	TRBD1	CASSFLGGRGSYEQYF	TGTGCCAGCAGCTTTCTAGGGGGCAGGGGTAGCTACGAGCAGTACTTC
once	TRBV7-9	TRBJ2-3	TRBD2	CASSRLAGDLLRDTQYF	TGTGCCAGCAGCCGACTAGCGGGAGATTTACTCCGAGATACGCAGTATTTT
-	TRBV5-1	TRBJ2-4	TRBD2	CASSSGRRLAKNIQYF	TGCGCCAGCAGCAGCGGGAGGAGGTTAGCCAAAAACATTCAGTACTTC
-	TRBV5-1	TRBJ2-7	TRBD1	CASSSGTGGYEQYF	TGCGCCAGCAGCTCCGGGACAGGGGGCTACGAGCAGTACTTC
-	TRBV5-1	TRBJ2-3	TRBD2	CASSLRAQIAGATDTQYF	TGCGCCAGCAGCCTAAGAGCTCAGATAGCGGGAGCCACAGATACGCAGTATTTT
-	TRBV6-6	TRBJ2-2	-	CASSYGVPGELFF	TGTGCCAGCAGTTACGGAGTTCCCGGGGAGCTGTTTTTT
once	TRBV6-5	TRBJ1-4	-	CASSPRQTTNEKLFF	TGTGCCAGCAGCCCCCGACAGACAACTAATGAAAAACTGTTTTTT
once	TRBV21-1	TRBJ1-6	-	CASSKGDNNSPLHF	TGTGCCAGCAGCAAAGGGGACAATAATTCACCCCTCCACTTT
-	TRBV5-1	TRBJ2-7	-	CASSLGQDWEQYF	TGCGCCAGCAGCTTGGGACAAGATTGGGAGCAGTACTTC
-	TRBV5-1	TRBJ1-1	-	CASSRTGMNTEAFF	TGCGCCAGCAGTCGAACAGGGATGAACACTGAAGCTTTCTTT
once	TRBV30	TRBJ2-1	-	CAGGVTSSYNEQFF	TGTGCCGGGGGAGTGACTAGCTCCTACAATGAGCAGTTCTTC
-	TRBV27	TRBJ2-2	TRBD1	CASARDRDTGELFF	TGTGCCAGCGCCCGGGACAGAGACACCGGGGAGCTGTTTTTT
-	TRBV7-9	TRBJ2-7	-	CASSPDLVTEQYF	TGTGCCAGCAGCCCCGATTTAGTCACCGAGCAGTACTTC
-	TRBV12-3/TRBV12-4	TRBJ1-3	-	CASSFRGRNTIYF	TGTGCCAGCAGTTTCAGGGGTAGGAACACCATATATTTT
-	TRBV10-3	TRBJ2-1	TRBD2	CAITSGLAGGFGEQFF	TGTGCCATCACCTCGGGACTAGCGGGAGGGTTTGGTGAGCAGTTCTTC
-	TRBV9	TRBJ1-1	-	CASSVEGGQGTEAFF	TGTGCCAGCAGCGTAGAAGGCGGGCAGGGCACTGAAGCTTTCTTT
-	TRBV3-1/TRBV3-2	TRBJ2-7	TRBD2	CASSQDPGGQDEQYF	TGTGCCAGCAGCCAAGATCCGGGGGGGCAAGACGAGCAGTACTTC
-	TRBV13	TRBJ2-1	TRBD2	CASSLGRGGRYNEQFF	TGTGCCAGCAGCTTAGGACGGGGGGGCCGCTACAATGAGCAGTTCTTC
-	TRBV6-5	TRBJ1-2	-	CASRSGPNNYGYTF	TGTGCCAGCAGATCGGGGCCTAATAACTATGGCTACACCTTC
-	TRBV11-3	TRBJ2-1	-	CASSSPPGAPGLRNEQFF	TGTGCCAGCAGCTCACCGCCAGGGGCGCCGGGACTACGCAATGAGCAGTTCTTC
-	TRBV28	TRBJ2-4	TRBD1	CASRSGTVKNIQYF	TGTGCCAGCAGATCAGGGACAGTCAAAAACATTCAGTACTTC